Given below is one T cell receptor (beta chain) in context. Its antigen is not known. The study ran its PCR with 60 Vbeta and 13 Jbeta primers. TCRdb's table, derived via immunoSEQ multiplex PCR, lists solely in-frame clones and lacks some. The sample lists approximately 110,000 clones; approximately 70% were seen once. The data belong to a study of cytomegalovirus exposure and HLA in healthy donors. Study-wide results and limits: In a later analysis, at a false discovery rate of 0.05, roughly 17,000 TCR beta sequences were associated with HLA alleles. What was likely a sequencing artifact was a cluster of highly shared sequence variants.

Sequences were obtained from PBMCs. The clonotype was recovered from a man in his sixties in good health and CMV-seropositive.

The CDR3 nucleotides read TGTGCCAGCAGCGTGGGGGGGTCTAACTATGGCTACACCTTC. Residues: CASSVGGSNYGYTF. The J gene is TRBJ1-2, the V gene TRBV6-1; perhaps TRBD1 as D (5 bases). Trimming removed 6 bases from V and 0 bases from J, with 11 bases in between. Germline V gives CDR1 MNHNS, CDR2 SASEGT. The CDR3 is 14 residues long.